The 20 T cell receptor beta chains listed next were all sequenced from one sample in a study of cytomegalovirus exposure and HLA in healthy donors. Both 60 Vbeta primers and 13 Jbeta primers went into the PCR. Some clones are missing from TCRdb's copy, which holds only in-frame ones; the method was immunoSEQ multiplex PCR. The table includes around 100,000 clones, approximately 66% detected once. The sequenced sample consisted of PBMCs. These receptors originate from a man between 40 and 49 years old in good health and CMV-seropositive.

The chain links TRBV21-1 to TRBJ2-1; TRBD2, as called in the table, went unchecked against the DNA. TRBV21-1 is described as a pseudogene. The CDR3 is 16 amino acids. CDR3 coding DNA: TGTGCCAGCAGCAATAAGCGGGAGGGTAGGGACAATGAGCAGTTCTTC. It codes for CASSNKREGRDNEQFF.

The chain couples TRBV29-1 to TRBJ1-1, with TRBD1 matching over 7 bases. V lost 3 bases to trimming and J lost 5 bases; unmatched junction nucleotides: 3. The CDR3 runs to 12 residues. Germline V CDR1 and CDR2: SQVTM, ANQGSEA. The CDR3 reads CSVDYRGTEAFF. CDR3 DNA: TGCAGCGTTGACTACAGGGGTACTGAAGCTTTCTTT. The whole variable domain, filled in from reference TRBV29-1 and TRBJ1-1, reads SAVISQKPSRDICQRGTSLTIQCQVDSQVTMMFWYRQQPGQSLTLIATANQGSEATYESGFVIDKFPISRPNLTFSTLTVSNMSPEDSSIYLCSVDYRGTEAFFGQGTRLTVV.

The gene calls are TRBV9 and TRBJ1-3; D remains ambiguous. V lost 0 bases and J lost 4, with 11 bases in between. Germline-derived CDR1 and CDR2 are SGDLS and YYNGEE. The CDR3 consists of 15 residues. This CDR3 reads CASSVAREFGNTIYF. Written as DNA, the CDR3 is TGTGCCAGCAGCGTAGCACGGGAATTCGGAAACACCATATATTTT.

The chain has TRBV19 and TRBJ2-7, with TRBD1 matching 9 bases. Germline lookup yields CDR1 LNHDA and CDR2 SQIVND (reference sequence). The CDR3 extends over 15 amino acids. J gave up 5 bases and V 3 bases, and 8 bases lay outside the gene matches. CDR3 coding DNA: TGTGCCAGTAGTATCGGACAGGGGTGGAAGCACGAGCAGTACTTC. Amino acid sequence: CASSIGQGWKHEQYF. The full variable domain, its missing parts supplied by reference TRBV19 and TRBJ2-7, is DGGITQSPKYLFRKEGQNVTLSCEQNLNHDAMYWYRQDPGQGLRLIYYSQIVNDFQKGDIAEGYSVSREKKESFPLTVTSAQKNPTAFYLCASSIGQGWKHEQYFGPGTRLTVT.

The V call is TRBV7-9, the J call TRBJ2-1, with TRBD2 matching over 8 bases. Germline trimming cut 3 bases from V and 2 bases from J; bases unmatched to any gene: 6. CDR1 SEHNR and CDR2 FQNEAQ come from the germline V gene (reference sequence). The CDR3 is 16 residues long. The CDR3 is CASSLTSGGAYNEQFF. The CDR3 DNA sequence: TGTGCCAGCAGCTTGACATCGGGGGGGGCCTACAATGAGCAGTTCTTC.

This clone has a single count. The chain employs TRBV7-2 and TRBJ2-3, with 8 bases identical to TRBD1. Germline V CDR1 and CDR2: SGHTA, FQGNSA. V lost 6 bases and J lost 4; bases outside the gene matches: 3. This CDR3 has 13 residues. CDR3 loop: CASRGQVADTQYF. The DNA for the CDR3 is TGTGCCAGCAGGGGACAGGTTGCAGATACGCAGTATTTT.

V is TRBV19 and J is TRBJ2-1, with 10 bases aligning to TRBD2. The V gene's germline CDR1 is LNHDA and CDR2 SQIVND (reference sequence). V lost 8 bases and J lost 3; bases outside the gene matches: 4. This CDR3 has 14 residues. The CDR3 sequence: CASATSGHYNEQFF. The DNA of the CDR3 is TGTGCCAGTGCGACTAGCGGGCACTACAATGAGCAGTTCTTC.

The J gene is TRBJ1-2, the V gene TRBV4-1; 7 bases align to TRBD1. This CDR3 region has 18 residues. J gave up 8 bases and V 3 bases, and 21 bases lay outside the gene matches. Looked up from germline, CDR1 is MGHRA and CDR2 is YSYEKL. Here the CDR3 reads CASSHTVGGQLDLWGYTF. The CDR3 bases are TGCGCCAGCAGCCACACGGTGGGGGGACAGCTCGATCTATGGGGCTACACCTTC.

J is TRBJ2-5 and V is TRBV6-5; no clear D gene. CDR3 length equals 15 residues. Germline CDR1 reads MNHEY; CDR2 reads SVGAGI. The V gene lost 0 bases and the J gene lost 5 bases, with 13 bases spanning the gap. The CDR3 sequence is CASSYSSSGYETQYF. The CDR3 DNA is TGTGCCAGCAGTTACTCGAGCTCGGGTTACGAGACCCAGTACTTC.

The chain employs TRBV9 and TRBJ2-7, with 8 bases fitting TRBD1. Germline CDR1 and CDR2: SGDLS and YYNGEE. Losses at the gene ends were 2 bases for V and 2 bases for J; bases not matched to a gene: 6. This CDR3 has 15 amino acids. The CDR3 DNA follows: TGTGCCAGCAGCGTGTCGGGACAGGCAACCTACGAGCAGTACTTC. Translation: CASSVSGQATYEQYF. The full variable domain, in which reference TRBV9 and TRBJ2-7 provide the parts outside the CDR3, is DSGVTQTPKHLITATGQRVTLRCSPRSGDLSVYWYQQSLDQGLQFLIQYYNGEERAKGNILERFSAQQFPDLHSELNLSSLELGDSALYFCASSVSGQATYEQYFGPGTRLTVT.

This chain links TRBV30 with TRBJ1-3; weak D call: TRBD1 (5 bases). The CDR3 has 13 residues. Looked up from germline, CDR1 is GTSNPN and CDR2 is SVGIG (reference sequence). The CDR3, as DNA: TGTGGTCGGGGGATCCCCGGGGGAAACACCATATATTTT. As protein: CGRGIPGGNTIYF. The whole variable domain, filled in from reference TRBV30 and TRBJ1-3, reads SQTIHQWPATLVQPVGSPLSLECTVEGTSNPNLYWYRQAAGRGLQLLFYSVGIGQISSEVPQNLSASRPQDRQFILSSKKLLLSDSGFYLCGRGIPGGNTIYFGEGSWLTVV.

J is TRBJ2-1 and V is TRBV5-5; TRBD2 agrees at 13 bases. Germline V gene lookup returns CDR1 SGHKS and CDR2 YYEKEE (reference sequence). V trimming: 1 base; J trimming: 8 bases; junction bases outside the gene matches: 3. CDR3 size: 15 residues. DNA of the CDR3: TGTGCCAGCAGCTTGACTAGCGGGAGGGGCGATGAGCAGTTCTTC. It codes for CASSLTSGRGDEQFF.

The chain has TRBV5-6 and TRBJ2-1; a possible D gene is TRBD2 (6 bases). The V end lost 4 bases, the J end lost 8 bases, and 19 bases lay between the germline ends. Germline V gene sequence: CDR1 SGHDT, CDR2 YYEEEE. The CDR3 has 15 amino acids. The CDR3 sequence: CASSLTSSSRDEQFF. The CDR3 DNA follows: TGTGCCAGCAGCCTCACTAGCTCCTCGAGGGATGAGCAGTTCTTC.

In DNA form, the CDR3 reads TGTGCCATCAGCGGGACTAGCGGCACAGATACGCAGTATTTT. Translated: CAISGTSGTDTQYF. The rearrangement uses TRBV10-3 and TRBJ2-3; 10 bases agree with TRBD2. This CDR3 has 14 residues. J was trimmed by 1 base and V by 6 bases; bases with no gene match: 1. Germline V gene lookup returns CDR1 ENHRY and CDR2 SYGVKD.

The chain combines TRBV11-2 with TRBJ2-7; no clear D. The CDR3 runs 11 residues. The germline CDR1 and CDR2 sequences are SGHAT and FQNNGV. The germline V and J ends were trimmed by 6 bases and 3 bases, with 6 bases remaining between them. The CDR3 DNA reads TGTGCCAGCAGAAAAAACTACGAGCAGTACGTC. Residues: CASRKNYEQYV.

J is TRBJ1-4 and V is TRBV10-3; TRBD1 matches at 9 bases. The junction had 14 bases not matched to a gene; V was cut back by 10 bases and J by 8 bases. The CDR3 is made up of 15 amino acids. The germline V gene encodes CDR1 ENHRY and CDR2 SYGVKD. The CDR3 DNA reads as TGTGCCAACCACCGGGACAGGGACGGTAGAGAAAAACTGTTTTTT. This encodes CANHRDRDGREKLFF.

This clone was recorded once. The V call is TRBV28, the J call TRBJ2-7; D possibly corresponds to TRBD1 (5 bases). The CDR3 totals 15 residues. V was cut by 8 bases and J by 7 bases, with 24 bases left in between. Germline V gene lookup returns CDR1 MDHEN and CDR2 SYDVKM. The CDR3 loop is CASVTRRQLSEEQYF. The CDR3, as DNA: TGTGCCAGCGTGACCCGGAGACAGCTCTCGGAAGAGCAGTACTTC. Drawing the rest from reference TRBV28 and TRBJ2-7, the complete variable domain is DVKVTQSSRYLVKRTGEKVFLECVQDMDHENMFWYRQDPGLGLRLIYFSYDVKMKEKGDIPEGYSVSREKKERFSLILESASTNQTSMYLCASVTRRQLSEEQYFGPGTRLTVT.

The V and J genes are TRBV28 and TRBJ2-7; D is undetermined. V lost 2 bases to trimming and J lost 8 bases, with 7 bases between them. Germline CDR1 MDHEN, CDR2 SYDVKM. This CDR3 spans 11 amino acids. CDR3 in DNA: TGTGCCAGCAGTTTACAACAGAAGCAGTACTTC. Translated: CASSLQQKQYF.

The chain employs TRBV9 and TRBJ2-2, with TRBD2 matching over 7 bases. The CDR3 totals 16 residues. With V trimmed by 0 bases and J by 6 bases, 8 bases remained unmatched. The germline V gene encodes CDR1 SGDLS and CDR2 YYNGEE. The CDR3 loop is CASSVASRGGSGELFF. In DNA, the CDR3 is TGTGCCAGCAGCGTAGCTAGTAGGGGAGGGTCCGGGGAGCTGTTTTTT.

The chain couples TRBV5-4 to TRBJ1-1, with 7 bases identical to TRBD1. In germline, CDR1 is SGHNT, CDR2 YYREEE (reference sequence). CDR3 length: 16 amino acids. Trimming removed 4 bases from V and 0 bases from J; junction bases left unmatched: 9. CDR3 DNA: TGTGCCAGCAGCGGAGGGACAGCCAGTATGAACACTGAAGCTTTCTTT. It translates to CASSGGTASMNTEAFF.